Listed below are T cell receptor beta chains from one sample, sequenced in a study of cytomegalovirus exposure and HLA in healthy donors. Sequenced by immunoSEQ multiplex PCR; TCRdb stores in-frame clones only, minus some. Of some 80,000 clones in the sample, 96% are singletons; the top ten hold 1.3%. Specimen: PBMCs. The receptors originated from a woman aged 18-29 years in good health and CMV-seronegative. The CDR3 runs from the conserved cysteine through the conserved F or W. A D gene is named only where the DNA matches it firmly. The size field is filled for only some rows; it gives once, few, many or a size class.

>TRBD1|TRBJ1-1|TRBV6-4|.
TGTGCCAGCAGCGGACAGGCGGGCACTGAAGCTTTCTTT
CASSGQAGTEAFF
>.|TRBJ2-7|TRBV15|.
TGTGCCACCAGCAGACCGACAGGCTACGAGCAGTACTTC
CATSRPTGYEQYF
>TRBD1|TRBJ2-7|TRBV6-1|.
TGTGCCAGCGTCCGGGACAGGTTATACGAGCAGTACTTC
CASVRDRLYEQYF
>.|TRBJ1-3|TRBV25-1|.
TGTGCCAGCAGTGAATCTCAGGCAAACCTTTTCTCTGGAAACACCATATATTTT
CASSESQANLFSGNTIYF
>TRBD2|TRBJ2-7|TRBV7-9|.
TGTGCCAGCAGGCCAGTAGCGGGAGTCTATGAGCAGTACTTC
CASRPVAGVYEQYF
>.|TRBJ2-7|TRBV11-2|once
TGTGCCAGCAGCCGGGGGACAGTCGCTTCCTACGAGCAGTACTTC
CASSRGTVASYEQYF
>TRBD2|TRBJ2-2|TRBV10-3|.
TGTGCCATCAGTGCTGGACTAGCGGTGAACACCGGGGAGCTGTTTTTT
CAISAGLAVNTGELFF
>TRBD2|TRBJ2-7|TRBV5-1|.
TGCGCCAGCAGCTTGAACCTGGGACTAGCGGGAGTTGACGAGCAGTACTTC
CASSLNLGLAGVDEQYF
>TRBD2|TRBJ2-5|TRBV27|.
TGTGCCAGCAGTTCCCAAGCGGGAGGTGGGTGGGAGACCCAGTACTTC
CASSSQAGGGWETQYF
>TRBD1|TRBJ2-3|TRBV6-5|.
TGTGCCAGCCGACGACAGGGTTTAACAGATACGCAGTATTTT
CASRRQGLTDTQYF
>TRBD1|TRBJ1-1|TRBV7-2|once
TGTGCCAGCAGCCCGACAAGACAGGGCACTGAAGCTTTCTTT
CASSPTRQGTEAFF
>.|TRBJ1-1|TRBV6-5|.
TGTGCCAGCAGTATCGGGACATTCGCGAACACTGAAGCTTTCTTT
CASSIGTFANTEAFF
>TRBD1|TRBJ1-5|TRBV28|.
TGTGCCAGCAGACAGGGGAGGCGGAAACAGCCCCAGCATTTT
CASRQGRRKQPQHF
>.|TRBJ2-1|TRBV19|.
TGTGCCAGTAAAACTACAGGGGCCGGGGGTTCCTACAATGAGCAGTTCTTC
CASKTTGAGGSYNEQFF
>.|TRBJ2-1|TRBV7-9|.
TGTGCCAGCAGCTTAGCGCACGGGTTTGGGGGGAGCTCCTACAATGAGCAGTTCTTC
CASSLAHGFGGSSYNEQFF
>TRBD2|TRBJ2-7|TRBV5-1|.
TGCGCCAGCGTTAAGAGTCCCGGCGGGAGGATCTACGAGCAGTACTTC
CASVKSPGGRIYEQYF
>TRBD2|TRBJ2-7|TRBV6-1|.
TGTGCCAGCAGTGAAGGGGGACTATTCTACGAGCAGTACTTC
CASSEGGLFYEQYF
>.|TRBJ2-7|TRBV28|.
TGTGCCAGCAGTTCACAGACTAGATATCCCACCTACGAGCAGTACTTC
CASSSQTRYPTYEQYF
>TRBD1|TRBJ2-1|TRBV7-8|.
TGTGCCAGCAGCTTTTTCATCGGGACAGGGTTCAATGAGCAGTTCTTC
CASSFFIGTGFNEQFF
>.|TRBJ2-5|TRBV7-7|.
TGTGCCAGCAGCTCCACAGGGACCCAATACTTC
CASSSTGTQYF